These T cell receptor beta chains were read from a single sample in a study of T cell responses to AZD1222 COVID-19 vaccine. Some clones are missing from TCRdb's copy, which holds only in-frame ones; the method was immunoSEQ multiplex PCR. Among 150,000 or so clones listed, 80% to 95% were seen once. The sequencing used peripheral blood, collected 28 days after the second AZD1222 dose. These receptors came from an adult who received the AZD1222 COVID-19 vaccine. The conserved cysteine and the conserved F or W are not part of the CDR3 here. Fields, in order: J gene, D gene, V gene, CDR3 length, CDR3 protein. D genes are given only for firm matches.

TRBJ2-1 . TRBV12-3/TRBV12-4 11 ASKEQQDNEQF
TRBJ1-5 . TRBV27 13 ASRTTGYSNQPQH
TRBJ1-5 . TRBV5-6 13 ASSAWLSENQPQH
TRBJ2-2 TRBD1 TRBV20-1 13 SASSGQAYTGELF
TRBJ2-5 TRBD2 TRBV5-5 13 ASSLMTSGGETQY
TRBJ1-4 TRBD1 TRBV13 13 ASSTGTGGNEKLF
TRBJ2-7 TRBD1 TRBV7-6 16 ASSLVPLGQGYSYEQY
TRBJ2-2 . TRBV25-1 12 ASSSGPNTGELF
TRBJ1-2 . TRBV7-2 11 ASGPAVNYGYT
TRBJ2-5 . TRBV29-1 11 SVEGVSKRAQY
TRBJ1-1 . TRBV7-9 12 ASSLVMGDTEAF
TRBJ1-3 . TRBV6-5 12 ASTLHHSGNTIY
TRBJ2-3 . TRBV5-6 15 ASSRPGEGGSTDTQY
TRBJ1-1 . TRBV18 13 ASSPGQGLNTEAF
TRBJ2-7 . TRBV15 15 ATSTRLPGHGTYEQY
TRBJ1-1 TRBD1 TRBV6-5 13 ASRRTGTGNTEAF
TRBJ2-5 TRBD1 TRBV7-9 12 ASSKGQGQETQY
TRBJ2-7 . TRBV3-1/TRBV3-2 11 ASSQGLSYEQY
TRBJ1-5 TRBD1 TRBV19 13 ASSLDREGSQPQH
TRBJ2-3 . TRBV15 12 ATSSGSTSYTQY
TRBJ2-7 . TRBV27 11 ASSPLSSYEQY
TRBJ1-1 . TRBV3-1/TRBV3-2 10 ASSQDSRPAF
TRBJ2-7 TRBD2 TRBV27 18 ASSFPVLGTSDTVPYEQY
TRBJ1-3 . TRBV9 12 ASSKQSSGNTIY
TRBJ2-1 TRBD2 TRBV4-3 14 ASSQASGGYPAEQF
TRBJ2-7 . TRBV14 13 ASSLTGLMDGEQY
TRBJ2-3 . TRBV9 11 ASSDSQGGTQY
TRBJ2-1 . TRBV2 11 ASSGGALREQF
TRBJ1-2 TRBD1 TRBV10-3 12 AISEGQGRWGYT
TRBJ2-5 . TRBV9 14 ASSVALALDRETQY
TRBJ2-1 TRBD2 TRBV6-4 14 ASSVGTSGGNNEQF
TRBJ1-2 . TRBV28 12 ASSFGQQVYGYT
TRBJ2-1 . TRBV10-3 12 AISRTGQYNEQF
TRBJ2-7 . TRBV7-2 9 ASSRRDEQY
TRBJ2-1 TRBD2 TRBV29-1 15 SASDRTSGSFIYEQF
TRBJ2-7 . TRBV7-2 12 ASSLVQGNYEQY
TRBJ2-1 TRBD2 TRBV27 13 ASSFSGRVGNEQF
TRBJ1-2 . TRBV5-4 11 ASSLDGLYGYT
TRBJ1-2 . TRBV15 11 ATSRDTTIGYT
TRBJ1-1 . TRBV20-1 9 SARAQVEAF
TRBJ1-2 . TRBV27 13 ASSQAGFQGYGYT
TRBJ1-1 TRBD1 TRBV19 14 ASSPGTGGVNTEAF
TRBJ1-5 . TRBV2 11 ASSDEHSQPQH
TRBJ1-2 TRBD1 TRBV10-2 13 ASRADRGVLYGYT
TRBJ1-1 TRBD1 TRBV19 13 ASSTHRGHRTEAF
TRBJ1-2 TRBD1 TRBV28 13 ASSFTSGGDYGYT
TRBJ2-7 TRBD2 TRBV7-3 12 ASSSGTSGYEQY
TRBJ1-2 TRBD1 TRBV19 10 ASLQGVGGYT
TRBJ2-1 TRBD2 TRBV19 13 ASMGTSASYNEQF
TRBJ1-3 TRBD1 TRBV7-6 14 ASSSWDRGIGNTIY
TRBJ2-5 . TRBV7-7 11 ASSWGPQETQY
TRBJ2-3 TRBD2 TRBV29-1 12 SAKLAEITDTQY
TRBJ2-3 TRBD2 TRBV13 14 ASSSIAGPSTDTQY
TRBJ2-1 . TRBV2 10 ASSVVPPAQF
TRBJ2-2 TRBD1 TRBV18 13 ASSTRTGNTGELF
TRBJ2-7 . TRBV29-1 10 SVMSGNHEQY
TRBJ2-7 . TRBV19 13 ASKERQDASYEQY
TRBJ2-1 TRBD1 TRBV24-1 13 ATSENRDRGNEQF
TRBJ2-7 . TRBV27 15 ARGLKGTSPSSYEQY